These 3 T cell receptor beta chains originate from one sample sequenced in a study of T cell responses to AZD1222 COVID-19 vaccine. Profiling relied on immunoSEQ multiplex PCR, and the TCRdb table lists in-frame clones only, not all of them. Seen here are about 140,000 clones, 75% to 90% observed once, and the top ten hold under 2%. The source was peripheral blood, collected on day 0 of AZD1222 vaccination. These TCRs come from an adult in good health.

V and J are TRBV10-3 and TRBJ2-7; TRBD2 aligns across 11 bases. V lost 4 bases, J lost 8 bases, and 10 bases stayed unmatched. The CDR3 is 15 amino acids. In germline, CDR1 is ENHRY, CDR2 SYGVKD. The CDR3 DNA sequence: TGTGCCATCAGTGGGACTAGCGGGCTGGAGGGAAAGCAGTACTTC. This encodes CAISGTSGLEGKQYF.

V usage is TRBV6-5 and J usage is TRBJ1-2; D unclear. This CDR3 spans 13 amino acids. Trimming removed 6 bases from V and 3 bases from J, with 11 bases in between. CDR1 and CDR2 (germline): MNHEY, SVGAGI. The CDR3 reads CASSLDGDYGYTF. The CDR3 DNA follows: TGTGCCAGCAGCCTGGACGGTGACTATGGCTACACCTTC.

The chain couples TRBV12-5 to TRBJ1-5; D gene uncertain. V was cut by 4 bases and J by 0 bases, with 13 bases left in between. Per the germline V gene, CDR1 is LGHNT and CDR2 is FRNRAP. The CDR3 loop spans 16 amino acids. DNA of the CDR3: TGTGCTAGTGGTTCCCTCCAAGACACTAGCAATCAGCCCCAGCATTTT. Translated, it gives CASGSLQDTSNQPQHF.